These 17 T cell receptor beta chains share one sample of origin, sequenced in a study of shared clonotypes between healthy human individuals. Data came from immunoSEQ multiplex PCR; TCRdb stores just in-frame clones and leaves some out. The data contain fewer than 400,000 clones, about 74% of them singletons. Source material: memory CD4+ T cells sorted from blood. The subset was: CD45RA-negative fraction. Receptor source: a young man in good health.

The chain carries TRBV10-2 and TRBJ2-7; tentatively, D is TRBD2 (7 bases). Trimming took off 9 bases at V and 3 bases at J, with 18 bases between the two ends. This CDR3 comprises 14 residues. Germline V gene sequence: CDR1 WSHSY, CDR2 SAAADI. CDR3 amino acids: CASTAGEGSYEQYF. CDR3 nucleotide sequence: TGCGCCAGTACCGCAGGGGAGGGCAGCTACGAGCAGTACTTC.

The chain couples TRBV5-4 to TRBJ2-5, with D possibly TRBD2 on 6 matching bases. Germline V CDR1 and CDR2: SGHNT, YYREEE (reference sequence). The CDR3 totals 14 residues. V dropped 2 bases and J dropped 4 bases, with 12 bases sitting between them. The CDR3 loop reads CASSFAGTAETQYF. The CDR3 DNA reads as TGTGCCAGCAGCTTTGCGGGGACTGCAGAGACCCAGTACTTC.

This rearrangement joins TRBV13 to TRBJ1-2; unclear D gene. V shed 5 bases and J shed 0 bases, with 19 bases lying between them. This CDR3 spans 17 amino acids. Germline V gene lookup returns CDR1 PRHDT and CDR2 FYEKMQ (reference sequence). For the CDR3, the DNA is TGTGCCAGCAGCCCCGGCTCTGGAGGAGCACCTAACTATGGCTACACCTTC. This translates into CASSPGSGGAPNYGYTF.

The chain uses TRBV7-6 and TRBJ2-1; 7 bases agree with TRBD2. Germline trimming cut 5 bases from V and 0 bases from J; bases unmatched to any gene: 10. Per germline, CDR1 SGHVS and CDR2 FNYEAQ. The CDR3 consists of 17 residues. The CDR3, as DNA: TGTGCCAGCAGCCCCGTGTTCCGGACTAGCTCCTACAATGAGCAGTTCTTC. Its translation: CASSPVFRTSSYNEQFF. Looking up the rest from reference TRBV7-6 and TRBJ2-1 gives the full variable domain: GAGVSQSPRYKVTKRGQDVALRCDPISGHVSLYWYRQALGQGPEFLTYFNYEAQQDKSGLPNDRFSAERPEGSISTLTIQRTEQRDSAMYRCASSPVFRTSSYNEQFFGPGTRLTVL.

The J gene is TRBJ2-7, the V gene TRBV28; 7 positions match TRBD1. CDR3 length equals 19 residues. Germline V CDR1 and CDR2: MDHEN, SYDVKM. The trim removed 1 base at V and 0 bases at J, leaving 15 bases unmatched. CDR3 bases: TGTGCCAGCAGTTTATTCCGGGGCAGGGGGTCTGTCAGCTCCTACGAGCAGTACTTC. It is translated as CASSLFRGRGSVSSYEQYF.

Notes on this clone: Other DNA sequences in this sample translate to the same CDR3. CDR3 sequence: CASSERRFPYEQYF. In DNA form, the CDR3 reads TGTGCCAGCAGTGAAAGGAGGTTCCCCTACGAGCAGTACTTC. The chain has TRBV2 and TRBJ2-7; D might be TRBD2 (5 bases). Germline V lookup: CDR1 SNHLY, CDR2 FYNNEI. The length of the CDR3 is 14 residues. V lost 2 bases and J lost 2, with 10 bases in between.

The chain joins TRBV5-6 to TRBJ1-2; 8 bases are shared with TRBD1. The V segment lost 1 base and the J segment 8 bases; nucleotides outside the gene matches: 10. Germline V lookup: CDR1 SGHDT, CDR2 YYEEEE. This CDR3 contains 15 residues. The CDR3 spells CASSLLRQGLGGYTF. CDR3 sequence (DNA): TGTGCCAGCAGCTTGTTAAGACAGGGGCTGGGAGGCTACACCTTC.

This clone was observed at least ten times. The gene calls are TRBV9 and TRBJ2-2; D not resolved. V lost 5 bases and J 6 bases, leaving 11 bases between the germline ends. The CDR3 has 13 residues. Per germline, CDR1 SGDLS and CDR2 YYNGEE. CDR3 DNA sequence: TGTGCCAGCAGTGCTAGGGCGGCCGGGGAGCTGTTTTTT. Translating gives CASSARAAGELFF.

This sequence joins TRBV7-8 and TRBJ2-3; 7 nucleotides line up with TRBD1. Trimming cost V 0 bases and J 6 bases; bases outside gene matches: 9. The CDR3 totals 16 residues. The germline CDR1 and CDR2 sequences are SGHVS and FQNEAQ. The CDR3 nucleotides are TGTGCCAGCAGCTTAGCGCTAGGGGGCTTTGGGGATACGCAGTATTTT. This encodes CASSLALGGFGDTQYF. Complete variable domain (other parts from reference TRBV7-8 and TRBJ2-3): GAGVSQSPRYKVAKRGQDVALRCDPISGHVSLFWYQQALGQGPEFLTYFQNEAQLDKSGLPSDRFFAERPEGSVSTLKIQRTQQEDSAVYLCASSLALGGFGDTQYFGPGTRLTVL.

The chain couples TRBV28 to TRBJ2-2, with TRBD2 matching over 7 bases. The CDR3 sequence is 16 residues long. Unmatched junction bases numbered 13, after V lost 5 bases and J lost 7 bases. Per the germline V gene, CDR1 is MDHEN and CDR2 is SYDVKM. CDR3 nucleotides: TGTGCCAGCAGTCCATGGGGCGGGAGTAATATCGGGGAGCTGTTTTTT. As protein: CASSPWGGSNIGELFF.

The CDR3 DNA is TGTGCCAGCAGCTTAGCGGGTGGGACAGACATATACGAGCAGTACTTC. It yields the protein CASSLAGGTDIYEQYF. The chain couples TRBV7-6 to TRBJ2-7; TRBD1 aligns across 7 bases. Germline V gene lookup returns CDR1 SGHVS and CDR2 FNYEAQ. This CDR3 contains 16 residues. J lost 4 bases, V lost 0 bases, and 9 bases had no gene match.

The chain recombines TRBV29-1 with TRBJ2-1; D perhaps matches TRBD2 (6 bases). This CDR3 region has 16 residues. The germline CDR1 and CDR2 sequences are SQVTM and ANQGSEA. Trimming left V 5 bases short and J 8 bases short, with 25 bases between. As DNA, the CDR3 is TGCAGCGTTCCCTTGGATAGCGGCCAGAGTCCCCATGAGCAGTTCTTC. Its translation: CSVPLDSGQSPHEQFF.

The gene calls are TRBV7-2 and TRBJ2-5; TRBD2 aligns across 10 bases. Germline CDR1 is SGHTA and CDR2 is FQGNSA. The CDR3 consists of 11 residues. V dropped 6 bases and J dropped 13; count of bases not matched to a gene: 5. CDR3 nucleotides: TGTGCCAGCAGTGGGACTAGCGTATTGTACTTC. It is translated as CASSGTSVLYF.

A single count supports this clone. CDR3 in amino acids: CASSIPGQGIETQYF. The DNA for the CDR3 is TGTGCCAGCAGTATCCCGGGACAGGGGATAGAGACCCAGTACTTC. The rearrangement uses TRBV2 and TRBJ2-5; 10 bases line up with TRBD1. This CDR3 has 15 amino acids. V lost 5 bases and J lost 4; bases outside the gene matches: 7. CDR1 SNHLY and CDR2 FYNNEI come from the germline V gene.

V is TRBV6-5 and J is TRBJ2-3; a weak D match, TRBD1 (6 bases). Germline CDR1 MNHEY, CDR2 SVGAGI. The V and J ends lost 4 bases and 6 bases respectively, with 17 bases between them. The CDR3 totals 15 residues. This CDR3 reads CASSSRGNRQDTQYF. The CDR3 DNA is TGTGCCAGCAGTTCGAGGGGGAACCGACAGGATACGCAGTATTTT.

The CDR3 nucleotides read TGTGCCAGCAGTTCACGGGGACAGCAAGAGACCCAGTACTTC. It is translated as CASSSRGQQETQYF. The chain carries TRBV6-5 and TRBJ2-5; 7 positions agree with TRBD1. CDR1 is MNHEY and CDR2 is SVGAGI in the germline V gene. The CDR3 length is 14 residues. V lost 4 bases and J lost 2; bases outside the gene matches: 4.

This clone was detected only a few times. The J gene is TRBJ2-6, the V gene TRBV5-1, with D unresolved. Per the germline V gene, CDR1 is SGHRS and CDR2 is YFSETQ. The CDR3 runs to 16 residues. Between the trimmed V and J ends, which lost 4 bases and 0 bases, there was a span of 11 bases. The CDR3 here is CASSPYTTSGANVLTF. CDR3 bases: TGCGCCAGCAGCCCCTATACCACCTCTGGGGCCAACGTCCTGACTTTC. Complete variable domain (other parts from reference TRBV5-1 and TRBJ2-6): KAGVTQTPRYLIKTRGQQVTLSCSPISGHRSVSWYQQTPGQGLQFLFEYFSETQRNKGNFPGRFSGRQFSNSRSEMNVSTLELGDSALYLCASSPYTTSGANVLTFGAGSRLTVL.